A single sample gave rise to the 11 T cell receptor beta chains below, sequenced in a study of T cell responses to AZD1222 COVID-19 vaccine. Sequencing used immunoSEQ multiplex PCR; TCRdb keeps in-frame clones, though not all of them. The table includes about 150,000 clones, approximately 87% detected once. The sample in question was peripheral blood, obtained on day 0 of MenACWY control vaccination. All receptors derive from an adult in good health.

The chain links TRBV7-2 to TRBJ2-1; 8 bases are a match to TRBD2. V lost 5 bases to trimming and J lost 10 bases; unmatched junction nucleotides: 13. Per the germline V gene, CDR1 is SGHTA and CDR2 is FQGNSA. CDR3 length: 15 amino acids. CDR3 loop: CASSLVTSGRGEQFF. The CDR3 DNA sequence: TGTGCCAGCAGCCTGGTAACTAGCGGCCGCGGGGAGCAGTTCTTC.

In DNA, the CDR3 is TGTGCCAGCAGCTTAGAGTGGACAGGGGCGAGAGGCTACACCTTC. This sequence encodes CASSLEWTGARGYTF. V usage is TRBV5-8 and J usage is TRBJ1-2; 9 bases map to TRBD1. Germline lookup yields CDR1 SGHTS and CDR2 YDEGEE. J gave up 8 bases and V 2 bases, and 10 bases lay outside the gene matches. This CDR3 region has 15 residues.

The rearrangement links TRBV7-2 to TRBJ1-1; D is possibly TRBD1 (5 bases). Germline CDR1 and CDR2: SGHTA and FQGNSA. V was shortened by 1 base and J by 4 bases, with 25 bases between the two germline ends. The CDR3 runs 19 residues. The CDR3 is CASSLDWWDPDFTGTEAFF. The CDR3 DNA follows: TGTGCCAGCAGCTTAGATTGGTGGGACCCAGACTTTACGGGCACTGAAGCTTTCTTT.

The gene calls are TRBV28 and TRBJ1-5; D remains ambiguous. Germline V gene sequence: CDR1 MDHEN, CDR2 SYDVKM. Between the trimmed V and J ends, which lost 0 bases and 1 base, there was a span of 13 bases. The length of the CDR3 is 17 residues. As DNA, the CDR3 is TGTGCCAGCAGTTTATGGTGGCAAATAGGGAGCAATCAGCCCCAGCATTTT. This codes for CASSLWWQIGSNQPQHF.

This clone was seen a few times. Germline and junction disagree at one end, which may indicate a read error. The chain recombines TRBV15 with TRBJ1-1, with D perhaps TRBD1 (5 bases). The germline CDR1 and CDR2 sequences are LNHNV and YYDKDF (reference sequence). The CDR3 totals 14 residues. DNA of the CDR3: TGTGCCACCAGCCGAGACCGGGGGTACACTGAAGCTTTCTTT. As protein: CATSRDRGYTEAFF.

This sequence joins TRBV5-1 and TRBJ1-2; D is ambiguous. Per germline, CDR1 SGHRS and CDR2 YFSETQ. CDR3 length: 15 amino acids. The ends were cut back, 0 bases at V and 7 bases at J, with 16 bases in the middle. The CDR3: CASSLEGSRLGGYTF. Written as DNA, the CDR3 is TGCGCCAGCAGCTTGGAGGGTTCACGCTTAGGTGGCTACACCTTC.

V is TRBV5-1 and J is TRBJ2-5; D not resolved. In germline, CDR1 is SGHRS, CDR2 YFSETQ. V lost 3 bases and J 4 bases, leaving 7 bases between the germline ends. The CDR3 totals 12 residues. The CDR3 reads CASSSALETQYF. The CDR3 DNA sequence: TGCGCCAGCAGCTCTGCTTTAGAGACCCAGTACTTC.

The sample holds a few counts of this clone. J is TRBJ1-2 and V is TRBV10-2; tentatively, D is TRBD1 (5 bases). Trimming shortened V by 10 bases and J by 4 bases, and 16 bases separated the two germline ends. In germline, CDR1 is WSHSY, CDR2 SAAADI. This CDR3 is built from 13 residues. The CDR3: CATTPRETYGYTF. The CDR3, as DNA: TGCGCCACAACCCCCAGGGAAACCTATGGCTACACCTTC.

This CDR3 reads CASRDRGNTEAFF. CDR3 DNA: TGTGCCAGCCGCGACAGGGGGAACACTGAAGCTTTCTTT. The chain recombines TRBV3-1 (or the pseudogene TRBV3-2) with TRBJ1-1; 8 bases are a match to TRBD1. Germline V CDR1 and CDR2: LGHDT, YNNKEL (reference sequence). The CDR3 runs 13 residues. Trimming took 8 bases from V and 1 from J; bases not matched to a gene: 3.

This clone was counted a single time. This rearrangement joins TRBV10-3 to TRBJ2-5, with D possibly being TRBD1 (7 bases). The CDR3 runs 15 residues. The V end was cut by 6 bases, the J end by 5 bases, with 19 bases between. Germline assignment: CDR1 ENHRY and CDR2 SYGVKD. CDR3 amino acids: CAIRSDRAGGETQYF. CDR3 DNA sequence: TGTGCCATCAGGTCTGACAGGGCCGGGGGTGAGACCCAGTACTTC.

This chain uses TRBV7-2 with TRBJ2-6, with D tentatively TRBD2 (5 bases). CDR1 and CDR2 (germline): SGHTA, FQGNSA. Trimming took 5 bases from V and 4 from J, leaving 12 bases between them. The CDR3 covers 15 residues. CDR3 in amino acids: CASSPSPPGANVLTF. CDR3 in DNA: TGTGCCAGCAGCCCTAGCCCCCCGGGGGCCAACGTCCTGACTTTC.